Listed here are 18 T cell receptor beta chains from one sample, sequenced in a study of shared clonotypes between healthy human individuals. The table came from immunoSEQ multiplex PCR; TCRdb's copy has only in-frame clones and leaves some out. Of roughly 2.4 million clones in the sample, around 95% are singletons; the top ten hold more than 0.1%. Sample: naive CD4+ T cells sorted from blood. Noted subset: CD45RA+ positively selected. The origin of the receptors is a man aged 18 to 30 in good health.

The V gene is TRBV29-1, the J gene TRBJ1-3; D possibly corresponds to TRBD1 (5 bases). CDR1 is SQVTM and CDR2 is ANQGSEA in the germline V gene. The CDR3 contains 15 residues. Trimming took off 5 bases at V and 1 base at J, with 15 bases between the two ends. CDR3 DNA: TGCAGCGTTCTTCACTACGGGACGTCTGGAAACACCATATATTTT. Translation: CSVLHYGTSGNTIYF.

A note on this clone: The sample contains more than one DNA sequence encoding this CDR3. The chain joins TRBV5-1 to TRBJ2-5; TRBD1 or TRBD2 may be the D gene (5 bases each). The ends were cut back, 0 bases at V and 2 bases at J, with 8 bases in the middle. Germline loops: CDR1 SGHRS, CDR2 YFSETQ. This CDR3 contains 14 residues. The CDR3 is CASSLGGAQETQYF. The CDR3, as DNA: TGCGCCAGCAGCTTGGGAGGGGCGCAAGAGACCCAGTACTTC.

The CDR3 is CASSLGDSLYYTF. CDR3 nucleotide sequence: TGCGCCAGCAGCTTGGGCGACAGTCTATACTACACCTTC. V and J are TRBV5-1 and TRBJ1-2, with D possibly being TRBD1 (5 bases). This CDR3 region has 13 residues. Between the trimmed V and J ends, which lost 0 bases and 10 bases, there was a span of 13 bases. Germline CDR1 and CDR2: SGHRS and YFSETQ.

Comment on this clone: Other DNA sequences in this specimen translate into the identical CDR3. This rearrangement joins TRBV5-1 to TRBJ2-7; D not certain. CDR3 length: 12 residues. Between the trimmed V and J ends, which lost 1 base and 5 bases, there was a span of 7 bases. In germline, CDR1 is SGHRS, CDR2 YFSETQ. This CDR3 reads CASSLSSNEQYF. CDR3 coding DNA: TGCGCCAGCAGCTTGTCTTCCAACGAGCAGTACTTC.

The rearrangement links TRBV27 to TRBJ2-3; 7 bases match TRBD1. The ends lost 8 bases at V and 5 bases at J; junction bases unmatched: 10. CDR3 length: 14 residues. CDR1 is MNHEY and CDR2 is SMNVEV in the germline V gene (reference sequence). The CDR3 sequence is CASVDRDVIDTQYF. CDR3 in DNA: TGTGCCAGCGTTGACAGGGATGTAATAGATACGCAGTATTTT.

The chain is built from TRBV30 and TRBJ1-3; perhaps TRBD1 as D (6 bases). There are 13 residues in the CDR3. The germline V gene has CDR1 GTSNPN and CDR2 SVGIG (reference sequence). The V end lost 5 bases, the J end lost 0 bases, and 8 bases lay between the germline ends. The CDR3 DNA reads TGTGCCTGGGACAGGATCTCTGGAAACACCATATATTTT. Protein sequence: CAWDRISGNTIYF.

J is TRBJ1-2 and V is TRBV30; D is uncertain. V was pared by 0 bases and J by 2 bases, with 10 bases between. Germline V gives CDR1 GTSNPN, CDR2 SVGIG (reference sequence). CDR3 length: 14 residues. CDR3 amino acids: CAWSVDKGNYGYTF. Here the CDR3 DNA reads TGTGCCTGGAGTGTAGACAAAGGCAACTATGGCTACACCTTC.

The chain employs TRBV21-1 and TRBJ2-5; TRBD2 was called by the table and not checked on the DNA. TRBV21-1 is flagged as a pseudogene. The length of the CDR3 is 15 residues. Written as DNA, the CDR3 is TGTGCCAGCAGCAAAAACCCGGGAGATCAAGAGACCCAGTACTTC. Protein: CASSKNPGDQETQYF.

The V and J genes are TRBV11-3 and TRBJ2-3, with 8 bases fitting TRBD2. The CDR3 contains 15 residues. V shed 1 base, J shed 5 bases, and the junction held 5 bases outside the gene matches. Germline V gene sequence: CDR1 SGHNT, CDR2 YENEEA. The CDR3 DNA follows: TGTGCCAGCAGCTTAGGAGCGGGAGATTTAGATACGCAGTATTTT. Translation gives CASSLGAGDLDTQYF.

This clone showed up just once. The chain has TRBV4-1 and TRBJ1-6, with D hard to call. The CDR3 sequence is 17 residues long. CDR1 is MGHRA and CDR2 is YSYEKL in the germline V gene. V lost 0 bases, J lost 0 bases, and 9 bases lay in between. The CDR3 loop reads CASSQDPTSSYNSPLHF. CDR3 nucleotides: TGCGCCAGCAGCCAAGATCCGACCAGCTCCTATAATTCACCCCTCCACTTT.

The V call is TRBV7-9, the J call TRBJ2-1; 10 bases align to TRBD2. Germline V gene lookup returns CDR1 SEHNR and CDR2 FQNEAQ (reference sequence). V was pared by 4 bases and J by 4 bases, with 4 bases of the junction left unmatched. The CDR3 consists of 15 residues. The CDR3 bases are TGTGCCAGCAGCTCGCAGCGGGAGGGATACAATGAGCAGTTCTTC. Translating gives CASSSQREGYNEQFF.

The rearrangement joins TRBV11-2 to TRBJ1-1; the D is unclear. The ends were cut back, 1 base at V and 6 bases at J, with 9 bases in the middle. Germline V gives CDR1 SGHAT, CDR2 FQNNGV. The CDR3 extends over 13 amino acids. CDR3 coding DNA: TGTGCCAGCAGCTTAGTCCTTCCCTCTGAAGCTTTCTTT. As protein: CASSLVLPSEAFF.

On this clone: The same CDR3 arises from other DNA sequences in this sample as well. The rearrangement links TRBV5-1 to TRBJ2-3; D is perhaps TRBD2 (5 bases). The CDR3 length is 14 residues. Germline V lookup: CDR1 SGHRS, CDR2 YFSETQ. Trimming took off 3 bases at V and 2 bases at J, with 10 bases between the two ends. CDR3 region: CASSSGGLTDTQYF. The CDR3, as DNA: TGCGCCAGCAGCTCCGGCGGACTCACAGATACGCAGTATTTT.

The chain recombines TRBV27 with TRBJ2-2, with unresolved D. With 8 bases removed from V and 4 bases from J, the gap between germline ends came to 8 bases. Germline CDR1 and CDR2: MNHEY and SMNVEV (reference sequence). The CDR3 runs to 12 residues. The CDR3 loop reads CASGPATGELFF. Written as DNA, the CDR3 is TGTGCCAGCGGGCCCGCCACCGGGGAGCTGTTTTTT.

The chain links TRBV20-1 to TRBJ2-7; perhaps TRBD2 as D (5 bases). Germline lookup yields CDR1 DFQATT and CDR2 SNEGSKA (reference sequence). V was shortened by 3 bases and J by 8 bases, with 11 bases between the two germline ends. CDR3 length: 11 residues. The CDR3 coding sequence is TGCAGTGCTAGGGTTCCGGGGAAGCAGTACTTC. It codes for CSARVPGKQYF.

CDR3 DNA sequence: TGTGCCAGTAGGTTGGATCATAGCAATCAGCCCCAGCATTTT. Translated: CASRLDHSNQPQHF. The rearrangement links TRBV19 to TRBJ1-5, with D unresolved. Germline V lookup: CDR1 LNHDA, CDR2 SQIVND (reference sequence). The CDR3 sequence is 14 residues long. V was trimmed by 6 bases and J by 0 bases, leaving 9 bases between them.

This clone was seen just once. CDR3 sequence reads: CASSPGVIGNSPLHF. CDR3 coding DNA: TGTGCCAGCTCACCAGGGGTTATCGGCAATTCACCCCTCCACTTT. The V gene is TRBV18, the J gene TRBJ1-6; D is ambiguous. The CDR3 runs 15 residues. Germline CDR1 KGHSH, CDR2 LQKENI. The V end lost 2 bases, the J end lost 7 bases, and 12 bases lay between the germline ends. Using reference TRBV18 and TRBJ1-6 for the parts outside the CDR3, the full variable domain is NAGVMQNPRHLVRRRGQEARLRCSPMKGHSHVYWYRQLPEEGLKFMVYLQKENIIDESGMPKERFSAEFPKEGPSILRIQQVVRGDSAAYFCASSPGVIGNSPLHFGNGTRLTVT.

A note on this clone: Other DNA sequences in the same sample also yield this CDR3. The rearrangement links TRBV7-2 to TRBJ2-3; the match to TRBD2 covers 8 bases. The CDR3 contains 14 residues. CDR1 and CDR2 from the germline V gene are SGHTA and FQGNSA. With V trimmed by 6 bases and J by 1 base, 3 bases remained unmatched. The CDR3 sequence is CASSPGGGTDTQYF. CDR3 nucleotides: TGTGCCAGCAGTCCCGGGGGGGGCACAGATACGCAGTATTTT. Together with reference TRBV7-2 and TRBJ2-3, the CDR3 gives the full variable domain: GAGVSQSPSNKVTEKGKDVELRCDPISGHTALYWYRQSLGQGLEFLIYFQGNSAPDKSGLPSDRFSAERTGGSVSTLTIQRTQQEDSAVYLCASSPGGGTDTQYFGPGTRLTVL.